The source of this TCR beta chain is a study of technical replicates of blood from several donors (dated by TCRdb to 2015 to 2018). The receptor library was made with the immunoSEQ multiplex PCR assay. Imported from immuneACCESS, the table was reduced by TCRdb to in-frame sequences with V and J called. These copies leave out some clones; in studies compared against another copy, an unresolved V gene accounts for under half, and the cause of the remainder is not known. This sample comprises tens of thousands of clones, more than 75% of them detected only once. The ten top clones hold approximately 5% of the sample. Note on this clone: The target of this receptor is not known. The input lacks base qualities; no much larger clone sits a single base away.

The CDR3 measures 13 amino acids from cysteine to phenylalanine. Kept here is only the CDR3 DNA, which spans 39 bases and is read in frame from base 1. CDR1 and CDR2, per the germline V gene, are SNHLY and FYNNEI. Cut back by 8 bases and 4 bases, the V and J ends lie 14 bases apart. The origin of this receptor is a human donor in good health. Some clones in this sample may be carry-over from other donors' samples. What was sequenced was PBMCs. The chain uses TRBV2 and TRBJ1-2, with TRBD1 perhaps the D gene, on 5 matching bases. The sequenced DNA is TGTGCCAGCGGGGAAGGGGCCTCCTATGGCTACACCTTC. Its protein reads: CASGEGASYGYTF.